Listed below are T cell receptor beta chains from one sample, sequenced in a study of blood T cells in healthy people across ages. TCRdb used MiXCR to reprocess the 5' RACE reads, holding one entry per CDR3 protein. Of 1.5 million to 2 million distinct CDR3 sequences listed, about 39% were seen once; the top ten hold roughly 23%. Sample: blood. These receptor sequences come from a human donor in good health. Each CDR3 is given with its conserved first and last residue. D genes are given only for firm matches. A row's size may be missing; if present it is once, few, many or a size class.

clone_size	cdr3_length	d_call	v_call	j_call	cdr3_nt	cdr3_aa
few	14	.	TRBV29-1	TRBJ2-3	TGCAGCGTTGAAGCCTTGCTCCGGGTCGATACGCAGTATTTT	CSVEALLRVDTQYF
many	19	TRBD2	TRBV7-9	TRBJ2-3	TGTGCCAGCAGCCCTAGCGGATACCAGTATATCACTAGCACAGATACGCAGTATTTT	CASSPSGYQYITSTDTQYF
.	18	TRBD1	TRBV5-1	TRBJ2-6	TGCGCCAGCAGCTTGCCTGACAGGGAAGGTGCTGGGGCCAACGTCCTGACTTTC	CASSLPDREGAGANVLTF
.	15	TRBD2	TRBV20-1	TRBJ2-1	TGCAGTGCTTCGACGAGCGGGGGGGCCGACGATGAGCAGTTCTTC	CSASTSGGADDEQFF
.	16	.	TRBV21-1	TRBJ2-3	TGTGCCAGCAGCAAATTAGCGGGGGGGCTCCCAGATACGCAGTATTTT	CASSKLAGGLPDTQYF
few	13	.	TRBV7-2	TRBJ2-5	TGTGCCAGCAGCGGGGCTTCAGGAGAGACCCAGTACTTC	CASSGASGETQYF
.	14	.	TRBV6-6	TRBJ1-5	TGTGCCAGCAGCAGACAGGAGGCGAATCAGCCCCAGCATTTT	CASSRQEANQPQHF
many	13	.	TRBV29-1	TRBJ2-5	TGCAGCGTTGAGGGGGGATTGGGGGAGACCCAGTACTTC	CSVEGGLGETQYF
few	13	.	TRBV7-7	TRBJ2-5	TGTGCTAGCAGACGGACTATCCAAGAGACCCAGTACTTC	CASRRTIQETQYF
.	17	.	TRBV9	TRBJ2-1	TGTGCCAGCAGCGTAGCACAAGGTTTCCAAACCTACAATGAGCAGTTCTTC	CASSVAQGFQTYNEQFF
.	17	.	TRBV13	TRBJ2-2	TGTGCCAGCAGCCCTGTAGGGGTCAGGGTGAACACCGGGGAGCCGTTTTTT	CASSPVGVRVNTGEPFF
few	18	TRBD2	TRBV5-4	TRBJ2-1	TGTGCCAGCAGCTTAGGACTAGCGGGGGGGCTGGGGGCCAATGAGCAGTTCTTC	CASSLGLAGGLGANEQFF
many	17	.	TRBV6-4	TRBJ2-7	TGTGCCAGCACCATTTACGCCGTCCGGCTAGCGACCTACGAGCAGTACTTC	CASTIYAVRLATYEQYF
.	15	.	TRBV7-8	TRBJ2-3	TGTGCCAGCAGCTTACGGCAGACTAGCACAGATACGCAGTATTTT	CASSLRQTSTDTQYF
few	14	.	TRBV12-3/TRBV12-4	TRBJ1-1	TGTGCCAGCAGTACGTACGCCGGGCACACTGAAGCTTTCTTT	CASSTYAGHTEAFF
.	13	.	TRBV9	TRBJ2-7	TGTGCCAGCAGCGTAGGGGAATCATACGAGCAGTACTTC	CASSVGESYEQYF
.	15	TRBD2	TRBV4-1	TRBJ2-3	TGCGCCAGCAGTCTGACTAGCGGGGAATCAGATACGCAGTATTTT	CASSLTSGESDTQYF
few	20	TRBD1	TRBV7-8	TRBJ2-1	TGTGCCAGCAGCTTAGTACCGGGACAGGGAAGTTTCGGGACCTGGGCTGAGCAGTTCTTC	CASSLVPGQGSFGTWAEQFF
.	15	.	TRBV7-3	TRBJ2-2	TGTGCCAGCAGCTTAATGGACGCCTACACCGGGGAGCTGTTTTTT	CASSLMDAYTGELFF
few	15	TRBD1	TRBV7-2	TRBJ1-2	TGTGCCAGCAGCCAACAGGGGGCGACAAACTATGGCCACACCTTC	CASSQQGATNYGHTF
few	14	.	TRBV5-1	TRBJ2-5	TGCGCCAGCAGCTGGGGACTCGACGTAGAGACCCAGTACTTC	CASSWGLDVETQYF
.	15	.	TRBV13	TRBJ2-3	TGTGCCAGCAGCCCCTCCGCAGATCTTGCAGATACGCAGTATTTT	CASSPSADLADTQYF
.	13	.	TRBV7-9	TRBJ1-2	TGTGCCAGCAGCTACTCTGACAGTGCCGGCTACACCTTC	CASSYSDSAGYTF
.	15	.	TRBV9	TRBJ2-3	TGTGCCAGCAGCGTAGAAGGAACAGGGACAGATACGCAGTATTTT	CASSVEGTGTDTQYF
few	13	TRBD1	TRBV20-1	TRBJ2-1	TGCAGTGCCTATCCGGGACAGGGGAAAGAGCAGTTCTTC	CSAYPGQGKEQFF
.	16	TRBD1	TRBV4-1	TRBJ2-5	TGCGCCAGCAGCCAAGGGAGGACAGGGGATGAGGAGACCCAGTACTTC	CASSQGRTGDEETQYF
few	13	TRBD1	TRBV7-2	TRBJ1-2	TGTGCCAGCAGCCGGGACAGGGCACTCGGCTACACCTTC	CASSRDRALGYTF
.	13	TRBD1	TRBV12-3/TRBV12-4	TRBJ2-7	TGTGCCAGCAGTTTGAGGGGGCGCTGCGAGCAGTACTTC	CASSLRGRCEQYF
few	14	.	TRBV10-3	TRBJ2-5	TGTGCCACCTCCAGCAGGGAAGGTCTCGAGACCCAGTACTTC	CATSSREGLETQYF
many	15	TRBD2	TRBV7-2	TRBJ2-7	TGTGCCAGCAGCTTAGTGGCGGGGGAGTCCTACGAGCAGTACTTC	CASSLVAGESYEQYF
.	16	.	TRBV11-2	TRBJ1-3	TGTGCCAGCAGCAAACTAGGGGCCAGCTCTGGAAACACCATATATTTT	CASSKLGASSGNTIYF
many	13	TRBD1	TRBV3-1	TRBJ1-1	TGTGCCAGCAGCCAAGATTCGGGACAGAAAGCTTTCTTT	CASSQDSGQKAFF
.	16	.	TRBV20-1	TRBJ2-1	TGCAGTGCTAGGAATCTTAGGGGGGGGGTCTACAATGAGCAGTTCTTC	CSARNLRGGVYNEQFF
few	14	TRBD2	TRBV28	TRBJ2-1	TGTGCCAGCAGTTTCCAGACTCAGGGAGGGAAGCAGTTCTTC	CASSFQTQGGKQFF
.	13	TRBD1	TRBV5-1	TRBJ1-1	TGCGCCAGCAGCCCCCGGACAGGGGCTGAAGCTTTCTTT	CASSPRTGAEAFF
.	17	TRBD2	TRBV29-1	TRBJ2-3	TGCAGCGTCGGTGGGACTAGCGGGGGAAGGAGCACAGATACGCAGTATTTT	CSVGGTSGGRSTDTQYF
.	14	.	TRBV7-2	TRBJ2-7	TGTGCCAGCAGCAGAGCTAGCTTCTCCTACGAGCAGTACTTC	CASSRASFSYEQYF
few	14	.	TRBV5-5	TRBJ2-5	TGTGCCAGCAGCCCGGACCCACGAAGGGAGACCCAGTACTTC	CASSPDPRRETQYF
.	14	.	TRBV2	TRBJ2-3	TGTGCCAGCAAATCGGGAGGGGGCGATAATACGCAGTATTTT	CASKSGGGDNTQYF
.	15	.	TRBV4-2	TRBJ1-2	TGTGCCAGCAGCCAAGAAACCCGGGGGGCCTGGGTCTACACCTTC	CASSQETRGAWVYTF
.	14	TRBD2	TRBV6-5	TRBJ2-7	TGTGCCAGCAGGCTCGGGACTAGTATTTACGAGCAGTACTTC	CASRLGTSIYEQYF
.	15	.	TRBV7-2	TRBJ1-2	TGTGCCAGCAGCTTAGACGGGGTAAAGAACTATGGCTACACCTTC	CASSLDGVKNYGYTF
.	13	.	TRBV19	TRBJ1-5	TGTGCCAGTAGGAGATCTAGGAATCAGCCCCAGCATTTT	CASRRSRNQPQHF
few	13	.	TRBV28	TRBJ2-5	TGTGCCAGCAGTTTTAGGTCTAGGGAGACCCAGTACTTC	CASSFRSRETQYF
.	16	TRBD1	TRBV7-8	TRBJ1-4	TGTGCCAGCAGCGCGGACAGGGTGACAACTAATGAAAAACTGTTTTTT	CASSADRVTTNEKLFF
.	15	TRBD2	TRBV5-1	TRBJ2-1	TGCGCCAGCAGTGGTTTGGGGGGGTCAGACAATGAGCAGTTCTTC	CASSGLGGSDNEQFF
.	21	TRBD1	TRBV7-6	TRBJ2-1	TGTGCCAGCAGCTTACTTAAAAATCCGCAAAATAGACAGGGGGCTTACAATGAGCAGTTCTTC	CASSLLKNPQNRQGAYNEQFF
few	15	TRBD2	TRBV15	TRBJ2-1	TGTGCCACCAGCAGAGATAGCGGGGGGGCAAATGAGCAGTTCTTC	CATSRDSGGANEQFF
few	13	.	TRBV4-1	TRBJ2-5	TGCGCCAGCAGCCAAATTGGCCGCGAAGCCCAGTACTTC	CASSQIGREAQYF
.	16	TRBD2	TRBV5-4	TRBJ2-1	TGTGCCAGCAGCTTGGGGGGTAGCGGGGGGGCGGATGAGCAGTTCTTC	CASSLGGSGGADEQFF
many	16	TRBD2	TRBV6-5	TRBJ2-3	TGTGCCAGCACCAAGGGTAGCGGGGGGCGCACAGATACGCAGTATTTT	CASTKGSGGRTDTQYF
.	14	.	TRBV4-1	TRBJ2-7	TGCGCCAGCAGCCCGGGAGTCTTTCAATACGAGCAGTACTTC	CASSPGVFQYEQYF
.	15	TRBD1	TRBV4-2	TRBJ2-3	TGTGCCAGCAGCCTCGTCAGGGGGCAATCAGATACGCAGTATTTT	CASSLVRGQSDTQYF
few	13	.	TRBV20-1	TRBJ1-2	TGCAGTGCTAGCGGGGCCCGTGGCTATGGCTACACCTTC	CSASGARGYGYTF
few	17	.	TRBV7-2	TRBJ2-6	TGTGCCAGCAGCTTAGCAGCCAGCGGCGCTGGGGCCAACGTCCTGACTTTC	CASSLAASGAGANVLTF